The entry below describes one T cell receptor (beta chain). The sample belongs to a study of blood T cell repertoires in COVID-19. For the study at large: The United States, Italy and Spain provided the acute and convalescent COVID-19 samples.

The germline V gene encodes CDR1 SNHLY and CDR2 FYNNEI. The CDR3 has 14 amino acids. The ends were cut back, 2 bases at V and 11 bases at J, with 18 bases in the middle. Per the original data handling: By means of reference gene primer amplification, nucleated cell counts were estimated. Measured with immunoSEQ multiplex PCR; TCRdb has only the in-frame clones, and not every one. Clone size and the V and J calls come from that table; the DNA yielded D and trimming. In the table there are roughly 100,000 clones, approximately 82% of which are singletons. Sample: peripheral blood. The V gene is TRBV2, the J gene TRBJ1-1, with TRBD1 as a possible D gene (5 bases). This TCR was sampled from a man in his 60s with active or convalescent COVID-19. The CDR3 sequence is CASSEMRSGGGAFF. The CDR3 DNA is TGTGCCAGCAGTGAAATGAGGTCTGGGGGAGGGGCTTTCTTT.